This TCR beta chain was profiled in a study of cytotoxic CD8 clonotypes in ibrutinib-treated CLL. The data were produced by immunoSEQ multiplex PCR, yet TCRdb's version contains in-frame clones alone and is incomplete. The top ten clones hold 9.5% to 15% of a sample with 130,000 to 150,000 clones, approximately 80% of them seen once. This clone was found once. Investigators sourced around 2 micrograms of genomic DNA from cryopreserved PBMCs for TCR beta libraries. The TCR was taken from a human donor with chronic lymphocytic leukemia. The source material was PBMCs, sampled after 12 months of ibrutinib treatment.

CDR3 DNA sequence: TGCAGCGTTGTAGCTCGTCAGAATGGGGATACGCAGTATTTT. This codes for CSVVARQNGDTQYF. The chain combines TRBV29-1 with TRBJ2-3; D unclear. CDR3 size: 14 residues. CDR1 is SQVTM and CDR2 is ANQGSEA in the germline V gene. The ends were cut back, 4 bases at V and 6 bases at J, with 17 bases in the middle.